This T cell receptor beta chain was retrieved from a study of OX40 agonist ivuxolimab in advanced cancers. Study context: Partial response was recorded in three patients: one hepatocellular carcinoma and two cutaneous melanoma cases.

CDR3 length equals 8 residues. Germline CDR1 SEHNR, CDR2 FQNEAQ (reference sequence). Profiling relied on immunoSEQ multiplex PCR, and the TCRdb table lists in-frame clones only, not all of them. The sample includes some 83,000 clones, 70% to 90% of them seen just once. About this clone itself: At one end the junction does not follow the germline gene, possibly because of a read error.

Peripheral blood came from all dose cohorts at three timepoints. The rearrangement joins TRBV7-9 to TRBJ1-2; D is uncertain. Sequencing was performed on CD4+ or CD8+ T cells sorted from blood, taken in a trial of the OX40 agonist ivuxolimab. This receptor was identified in an adult with an advanced solid tumor such as melanoma, head and neck, liver or kidney cancer. CDR3 in amino acids: CATGGRLF. For the CDR3, the DNA is TGTGCCACCGGCGGCAGGCTCTTC. The whole variable domain, remainder taken from reference TRBV7-9 and TRBJ1-2, is DTGVSQNPRHKITKRGQNVTFRCDPISEHNRLYWYRQTLGQGPEFLTYFQNEAQLEKSRLLSDRFSAERPKGSFSTLEIQRTEQGDSAMYLCATGGRLFGSGTRLTVV.